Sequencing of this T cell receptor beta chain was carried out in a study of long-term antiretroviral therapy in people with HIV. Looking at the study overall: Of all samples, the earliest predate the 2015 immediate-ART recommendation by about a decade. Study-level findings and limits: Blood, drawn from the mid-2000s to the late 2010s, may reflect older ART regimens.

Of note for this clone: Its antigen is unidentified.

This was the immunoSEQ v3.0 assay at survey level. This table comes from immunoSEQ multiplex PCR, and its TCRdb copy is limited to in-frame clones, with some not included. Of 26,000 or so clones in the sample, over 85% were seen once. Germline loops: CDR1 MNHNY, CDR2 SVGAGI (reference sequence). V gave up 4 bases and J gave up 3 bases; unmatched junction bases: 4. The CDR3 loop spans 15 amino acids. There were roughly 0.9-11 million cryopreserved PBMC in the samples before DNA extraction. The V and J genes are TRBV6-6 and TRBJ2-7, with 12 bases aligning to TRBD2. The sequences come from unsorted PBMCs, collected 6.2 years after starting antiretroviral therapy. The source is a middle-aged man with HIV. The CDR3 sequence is CASSSLTSGSYEQYF. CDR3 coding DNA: TGTGCCAGCAGTTCCCTGACTAGCGGGAGCTACGAGCAGTACTTC.